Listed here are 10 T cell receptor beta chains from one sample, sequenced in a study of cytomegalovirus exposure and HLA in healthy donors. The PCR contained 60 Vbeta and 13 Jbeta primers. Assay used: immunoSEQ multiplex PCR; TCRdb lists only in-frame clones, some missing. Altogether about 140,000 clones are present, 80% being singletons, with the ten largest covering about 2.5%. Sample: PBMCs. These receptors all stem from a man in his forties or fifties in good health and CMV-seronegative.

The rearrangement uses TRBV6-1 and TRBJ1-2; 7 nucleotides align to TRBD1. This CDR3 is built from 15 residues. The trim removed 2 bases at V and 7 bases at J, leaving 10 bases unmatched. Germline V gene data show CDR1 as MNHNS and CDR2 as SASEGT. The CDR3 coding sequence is TGTGCCAGCAGTGAACAGTCGGACAGGCCCGCTGGCTACACCTTC. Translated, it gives CASSEQSDRPAGYTF.

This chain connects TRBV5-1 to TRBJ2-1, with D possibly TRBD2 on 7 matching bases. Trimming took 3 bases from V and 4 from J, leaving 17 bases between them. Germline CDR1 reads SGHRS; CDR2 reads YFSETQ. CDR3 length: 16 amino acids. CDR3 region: CASSSEEGGRYNEQFF. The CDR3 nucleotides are TGCGCCAGCAGCTCTGAGGAGGGGGGGCGGTACAATGAGCAGTTCTTC.

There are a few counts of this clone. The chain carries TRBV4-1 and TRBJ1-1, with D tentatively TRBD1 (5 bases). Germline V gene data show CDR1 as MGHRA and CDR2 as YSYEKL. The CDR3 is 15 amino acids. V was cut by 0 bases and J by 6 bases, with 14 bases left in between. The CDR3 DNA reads TGCGCCAGCAGCCAAGAGATGGCAGGGCGGTCTGAAGCTTTCTTT. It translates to CASSQEMAGRSEAFF.

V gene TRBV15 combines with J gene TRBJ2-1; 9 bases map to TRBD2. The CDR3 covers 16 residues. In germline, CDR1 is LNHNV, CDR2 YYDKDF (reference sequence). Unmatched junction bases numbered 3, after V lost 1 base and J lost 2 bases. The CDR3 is CATSRGEREAYNEQFF. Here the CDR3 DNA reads TGTGCCACCAGCAGAGGCGAGCGGGAGGCCTACAATGAGCAGTTCTTC.

In nucleotides, the CDR3 is TGTGCCAGCAGCTTGGGGACAGGGGTTTCTAATGAAAAACTGTTTTTT. Translation gives CASSLGTGVSNEKLFF. This rearrangement joins TRBV5-4 to TRBJ1-4, with 9 bases fitting TRBD1. In germline, CDR1 is SGHNT, CDR2 YYREEE (reference sequence). Losses at the gene ends were 0 bases for V and 3 bases for J; bases not matched to a gene: 3. The CDR3 length is 16 residues.

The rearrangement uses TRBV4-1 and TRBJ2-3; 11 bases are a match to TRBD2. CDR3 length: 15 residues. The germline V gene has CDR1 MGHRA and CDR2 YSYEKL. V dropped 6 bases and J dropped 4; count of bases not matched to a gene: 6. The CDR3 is CASSRLAGGADTQYF. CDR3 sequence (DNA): TGCGCCAGCAGTCGTCTAGCGGGAGGAGCAGATACGCAGTATTTT.

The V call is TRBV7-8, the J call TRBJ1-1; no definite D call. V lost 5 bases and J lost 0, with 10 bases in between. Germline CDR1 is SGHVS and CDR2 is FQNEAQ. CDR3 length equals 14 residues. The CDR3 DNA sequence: TGTGCCAGCAGCCCCCGCCCGGTGAACACTGAAGCTTTCTTT. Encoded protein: CASSPRPVNTEAFF.

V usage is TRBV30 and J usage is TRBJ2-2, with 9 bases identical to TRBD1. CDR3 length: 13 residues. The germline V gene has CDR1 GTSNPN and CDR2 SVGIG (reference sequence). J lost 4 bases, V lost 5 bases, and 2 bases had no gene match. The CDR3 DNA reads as TGTGCCTGGGGGGACAGGGTCACCGGGGAGCTGTTTTTT. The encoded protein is CAWGDRVTGELFF.

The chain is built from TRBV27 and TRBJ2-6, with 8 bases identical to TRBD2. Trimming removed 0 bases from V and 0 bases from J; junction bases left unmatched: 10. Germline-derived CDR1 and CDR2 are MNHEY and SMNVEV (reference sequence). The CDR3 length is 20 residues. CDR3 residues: CASSLSRGGQYSSGANVLTF. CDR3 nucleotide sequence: TGTGCCAGCAGTTTATCCCGGGGGGGGCAGTATAGCTCTGGGGCCAACGTCCTGACTTTC.

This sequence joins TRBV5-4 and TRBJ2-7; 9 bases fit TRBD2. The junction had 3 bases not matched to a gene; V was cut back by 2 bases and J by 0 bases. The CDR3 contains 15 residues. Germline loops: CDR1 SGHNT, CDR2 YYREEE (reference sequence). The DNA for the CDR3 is TGTGCCAGCAGCTTTGCGGGGGGGAGCTCCTACGAGCAGTACTTC. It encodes CASSFAGGSSYEQYF.